Listed here are 4 T cell receptor beta chains from one sample, sequenced in a study of blood T cells in healthy people across ages. A sample-barcoded 5' primer and a J-beta primer mix were used in a second PCR of about 7 to 12 cycles. TCRdb passed the 5' RACE reads through MiXCR, listing each CDR3 protein once. The profile shows around 1,800,000 distinct CDR3 sequences, roughly two fifths of them singletons. The specimen was blood. The origin of the receptors is a human donor in good health.

This clonotype appeared a few times. The chain couples TRBV2 to TRBJ2-3; 8 bases map to TRBD1. Germline trimming cut 3 bases from V and 4 bases from J; bases unmatched to any gene: 3. Germline CDR1 SNHLY, CDR2 FYNNEI. The CDR3 sequence is 14 residues long. The CDR3 region is CASSDGRGPDTQYF. For the CDR3, the DNA is TGTGCCAGCAGTGACGGCAGGGGGCCAGATACGCAGTATTTT.

This clonotype occurred once. The rearrangement joins TRBV5-5 to TRBJ1-2; 10 bases agree with TRBD1. The germline gives CDR1 SGHKS, CDR2 YYEKEE (reference sequence). CDR3 size: 15 residues. Losses at the gene ends were 3 bases for V and 7 bases for J; bases not matched to a gene: 9. The CDR3 coding sequence is TGTGCCAGCAGCTGGGGGACAGGGGTCGGGAGTGGCTACACCTTC. It yields the protein CASSWGTGVGSGYTF. Complete variable domain (other parts from reference TRBV5-5 and TRBJ1-2): DAGVTQSPTHLIKTRGQQVTLRCSPISGHKSVSWYQQVLGQGPQFIFQYYEKEERGRGNFPDRFSARQFPNYSSELNVNALLLGDSALYLCASSWGTGVGSGYTFGSGTRLTVV.

Here the CDR3 DNA reads TGTGCCAGCAGTCGGACCTCCCTAGGTGGCTACACCTTC. Amino acid sequence: CASSRTSLGGYTF. The chain joins TRBV6-5 to TRBJ1-2; unclear D gene. The ends were cut back, 5 bases at V and 7 bases at J, with 14 bases in the middle. The CDR3 is 13 residues long. Germline assignment: CDR1 MNHEY and CDR2 SVGAGI.

This clonotype turned up a few times. CDR3 sequence (DNA): TGTGCCAGCAAGGGGGCTCTACCCTACGAGCAGTACTTC. Its protein is CASKGALPYEQYF. The V and J genes are TRBV6-1 and TRBJ2-7; the match to TRBD1 covers 7 bases. From germline, CDR1 is MNHNS and CDR2 SASEGT. V lost 7 bases and J lost 2; bases outside the gene matches: 5. The CDR3 is 13 residues long.